These T cell receptor beta chains were read from a single sample in a study of molecular identifiers for immune sequencing clone quantification. One entry per CDR3 protein, called by TCRdb with MiXCR from the PCR reads. The sample shows about 640,000 distinct CDR3 sequences, 15% to 20% of them seen only once. Sequencing used naive CD8+ T cells from blood, with Jurkat cell RNA spiked in. The receptors derive from a human donor in good health. Some libraries in this study had Jurkat cell RNA spiked in. Each CDR3 is given with its conserved first and last residue. A D gene is named only where the DNA matches it firmly. Expanded clones get a size class; other rows say once, few or many, or leave the size out.

V gene	J gene	D gene	clone size	CDR3 DNA	CDR3 protein
TRBV2	TRBJ2-5	.	many	TGTGCCAGCAGTGAACTTAGGACAAACAAAGAGACCCAGTACTTC	CASSELRTNKETQYF
TRBV19	TRBJ2-2	.	.	TGTGCCAGTAGTATAATAGGGACGGTGAACACCGGGGAGCTGTTTTTT	CASSIIGTVNTGELFF
TRBV28	TRBJ2-3	TRBD1	many	TGTGCCAGCAGCCAGACAGGGGTCCTGTATTTT	CASSQTGVLYF
TRBV6-1	TRBJ2-7	.	many	TGTGCCAGCAGTGAGCCAGTGGGCAGGGGAACCTACGAGCAGTACTTC	CASSEPVGRGTYEQYF
TRBV6-2/TRBV6-3	TRBJ2-1	.	.	TGTGCCAGCAGTCCCCCACCCGGGACACCCTACAATGAGCAGTTCTTC	CASSPPPGTPYNEQFF
TRBV7-9	TRBJ2-7	.	many	TGTGCCAGCAGCTTAGAGCGGAGGACCGACGAGATCGAGCAGTACTTC	CASSLERRTDEIEQYF
TRBV19	TRBJ2-7	.	.	TGTGCCAGTAGTATAAGGCAGGGGATGCTAACTTACGAGCAGTACTTC	CASSIRQGMLTYEQYF
TRBV6-1	TRBJ2-2	.	.	TGTGCCAGCCATGTATGGAACACCGGGGAGCTGTTTTTT	CASHVWNTGELFF
TRBV20-1	TRBJ2-7	TRBD2	few	TGCAGTGCTCCGGATCTGGGGGAGGGCTACGAGCAGTACTTC	CSAPDLGEGYEQYF
TRBV11-2	TRBJ1-4	TRBD1	.	TGTGCCAGCAGCTTAGGCCCGGGACAGTCTAATGAAAAACTGTTTTTT	CASSLGPGQSNEKLFF
TRBV7-3	TRBJ2-7	.	.	TGTGCCAGCAGCTCCCCTACCGCGCAGTCCTACGAGCAGTACTTC	CASSSPTAQSYEQYF
TRBV6-5	TRBJ2-7	.	many	TGTGCCAGCGGATTCTCCTACGAGCAGTACTTC	CASGFSYEQYF
TRBV7-9	TRBJ2-7	.	many	TGTGCCAGCAGTCCAAGCATCTCCTACGAGCAGTACTTC	CASSPSISYEQYF
TRBV6-7	TRBJ2-3	TRBD2	few	TGTGCCAGCAGTTACCCAGTGGGGGGGGGCACAGATACGCAGTATTTT	CASSYPVGGGTDTQYF
TRBV4-1	TRBJ2-5	.	.	TGCGCCAGCAGCCAAGACGGGCAGACCCAGTACTTC	CASSQDGQTQYF
TRBV5-1	TRBJ1-1	.	many	TGCGCCAGCAGCTTGGACGGTGTGTACACTGAAGCTTTCTTT	CASSLDGVYTEAFF
TRBV9	TRBJ2-7	.	many	TGTGCCAGCGAGGGAGCGGTCGAGCAGTACTTC	CASEGAVEQYF
TRBV5-6	TRBJ2-1	.	many	TGTGCCAGCAGCTTCTTCGCTCTAGCAGACCAGAACAATGAGCAGTTCTTC	CASSFFALADQNNEQFF
TRBV4-1	TRBJ2-7	.	few	TGCGCCAGCAGCCAATCAAGAGGGAATAGCTACGAGCAGTACTTC	CASSQSRGNSYEQYF
TRBV11-3	TRBJ2-1	.	.	TGTGCCAGCAGCTTTGGGGGCGAAAGCTCCTACAATGAGCAGTTCTTC	CASSFGGESSYNEQFF
TRBV30	TRBJ2-7	.	few	TGTGCCTGGAGTGTACTGGAAGGGAACGAGCAGTACTTC	CAWSVLEGNEQYF
TRBV27	TRBJ1-1	TRBD1	many	TGTGCCAGCAGTTTGGAATTCGGACAGGGGGCTTTTGGCACTGAAGCTTTCTTT	CASSLEFGQGAFGTEAFF
TRBV6-5	TRBJ1-1	.	.	TGTGCCAGCAGTTACGGTCCTGGCCTGGGCTCTACTGAAGCTTTCTTT	CASSYGPGLGSTEAFF
TRBV28	TRBJ1-1	.	many	TGTGCCAGCAGTTTACAGGGTTGGAACACTGAAGCTTTCTTT	CASSLQGWNTEAFF
TRBV24-1	TRBJ1-1	.	few	TGTGCCACCAGTAATTATGGCAGGAACACTGAAGCTTTCTTT	CATSNYGRNTEAFF
TRBV9	TRBJ2-1	.	few	TGTGCCAGCAGCGTAGCGTCTTCGAGCGCTTCCTACAATGAGCAGTTCTTC	CASSVASSSASYNEQFF
TRBV7-6	TRBJ1-1	TRBD1	many	TGTGCCAGCAGCTTACCCGGACAGGGGGCTAAAGGGACTGAAGCTTTCTTT	CASSLPGQGAKGTEAFF
TRBV25-1	TRBJ1-3	.	few	TGTGCCAGCAGTGATTGGATCGGGAACTCTGGAAACACCATATATTTT	CASSDWIGNSGNTIYF
TRBV12-3/TRBV12-4	TRBJ2-2	.	.	TGTGCCAGCAGTTTAGCGGGAGTAGGCACCGGGGAGCTGTTTTTT	CASSLAGVGTGELFF
TRBV12-3/TRBV12-4	TRBJ2-2	TRBD1	.	TGTGCCAGCAGTTCGACAGGGGTCGGCGGGGAGCTGTCTTTT	CASSSTGVGGELSF
TRBV7-9	TRBJ1-1	.	many	TGTGCCAGCAGCTTCGTAACTTTGAACACTGAAGCTTTCTTT	CASSFVTLNTEAFF
TRBV7-6	TRBJ1-5	TRBD1	.	TGTGCCAGCAGCGGACGGGACAGGGCGTATAGCAATCAGCCCCAGCATTTT	CASSGRDRAYSNQPQHF
TRBV15	TRBJ2-7	.	few	TGTGCCACCAGCACAGGGGCCCCCAACTCCTACGAGCAGTACTTC	CATSTGAPNSYEQYF
TRBV6-5	TRBJ2-5	TRBD1	few	TGTGCCAGCAGTTACTCCGCGACAGGGACCCAAGAGACCCAGTACTTC	CASSYSATGTQETQYF
TRBV7-9	TRBJ2-5	.	many	TGTGCCAGCAGCTGGCAAGAGACCCAGTACTTC	CASSWQETQYF
TRBV5-4	TRBJ1-2	TRBD1	few	TGTGCCAGCAGCACGACAGGGGTCGGCTATGGCTACACCTTC	CASSTTGVGYGYTF
TRBV29-1	TRBJ2-7	TRBD2	.	TGCAGCGTTGATGGTCTAGCGGGAAACGAGCAGTACTTC	CSVDGLAGNEQYF
TRBV7-2	TRBJ1-1	.	.	TGTGCCAGCAGCTTATCTGTTCTCGGGGTGAACACTGAAGCTTTCTTT	CASSLSVLGVNTEAFF
TRBV12-3/TRBV12-4	TRBJ2-1	TRBD1	once	TGTGCCAGCCGCCCGGGACAGGGCCTTGTTGAGCAGTTCTTC	CASRPGQGLVEQFF
TRBV9	TRBJ2-2	TRBD1	many	TGTGCCAGCAGCGAGACCGGGACAGGGACCGGGGAGCTGTTTTTT	CASSETGTGTGELFF
TRBV29-1	TRBJ2-7	TRBD2	many	TGCAGCGTTGTGGCGGGAGGCCCCTACGAGCAGTACTTC	CSVVAGGPYEQYF
TRBV7-6	TRBJ1-1	.	many	TGTGCCTCTGGTAGTTACGGGGGGACCGAAGCTTTCTTT	CASGSYGGTEAFF
TRBV12-3/TRBV12-4	TRBJ2-1	TRBD2	few	TGTGCCAGCAGTTTTTGGCGGGAGGTATATAATGAGCAGTTCTTC	CASSFWREVYNEQFF
TRBV9	TRBJ2-7	.	few	TGTGCCAGCAGCGTAGGACTGGGAGATACCTACGAGCAGTACTTC	CASSVGLGDTYEQYF
TRBV7-9	TRBJ1-1	TRBD1	many	TGTGCCAGCAGCGTGGCTAGGGACAGCCGTAACACTGAAGCTTTCTTT	CASSVARDSRNTEAFF
TRBV6-6	TRBJ2-3	TRBD1	many	TGTGCCAGCAGTTTAGGACAGGGGGCTACAGATACGCAGTATTTT	CASSLGQGATDTQYF
TRBV12-3/TRBV12-4	TRBJ2-1	TRBD2	many	TGTGCCAGCAACCGGGGTAGCGGGAGCAATGAGCAGTTCTTC	CASNRGSGSNEQFF
TRBV3-1	TRBJ2-7	.	many	TGTGCCAGCAGCTCAACAGGGGAGCAGTACTTC	CASSSTGEQYF
TRBV4-1	TRBJ2-7	.	many	TGCGCCAGCAGCCAAGATTCCTGGTCCAGGTACGAGCAGTACTTC	CASSQDSWSRYEQYF
TRBV28	TRBJ1-1	.	many	TGTGCCAGCAGTTTCGTTGGGACTGAAGCTTTCTTT	CASSFVGTEAFF
TRBV4-1	TRBJ1-1	.	few	TGCGCCAGCAGCCAAGACGTTAGGGGAGGCACTGAAGCTTTCTTC	CASSQDVRGGTEAFF
TRBV27	TRBJ1-5	.	few	TGTGCCAGCAGTTTCGGTGGGATCAATCAGCCCCAGCATTTT	CASSFGGINQPQHF
TRBV4-1	TRBJ1-2	.	many	TGCGCCAGCCGACGCCTAGGCCCAAAACGTATCGCCTACACCTTC	CASRRLGPKRIAYTF
TRBV29-1	TRBJ2-7	TRBD1	.	TGCAGCGTTGACGGAGGACAGGGGGCGCACGAGCAGTACTTC	CSVDGGQGAHEQYF
TRBV7-9	TRBJ2-3	.	many	TGTGCCAGCAGCTTAGCCTTAAGGACGGGAGCAGATACGCAGTATTTT	CASSLALRTGADTQYF
TRBV28	TRBJ1-4	TRBD1	many	TGTGCCAGCAGTTTGGCCAGGGGGCGTGAAAAACTGTTTTTT	CASSLARGREKLFF
TRBV11-2	TRBJ1-1	TRBD1	few	TGTGCCAGCAGCTTAAACACAGGGGGTGATGAAGCTTTCTTT	CASSLNTGGDEAFF
TRBV19	TRBJ2-3	TRBD2	many	TGTGCCAGTAGTACCCCGGGACTAGCGGGGTCAGATACGCAGTATTTT	CASSTPGLAGSDTQYF
TRBV25-1	TRBJ2-7	.	many	TGTGCCAGCGGAGAGACAGGGACTTACGAGCAGTACTTC	CASGETGTYEQYF